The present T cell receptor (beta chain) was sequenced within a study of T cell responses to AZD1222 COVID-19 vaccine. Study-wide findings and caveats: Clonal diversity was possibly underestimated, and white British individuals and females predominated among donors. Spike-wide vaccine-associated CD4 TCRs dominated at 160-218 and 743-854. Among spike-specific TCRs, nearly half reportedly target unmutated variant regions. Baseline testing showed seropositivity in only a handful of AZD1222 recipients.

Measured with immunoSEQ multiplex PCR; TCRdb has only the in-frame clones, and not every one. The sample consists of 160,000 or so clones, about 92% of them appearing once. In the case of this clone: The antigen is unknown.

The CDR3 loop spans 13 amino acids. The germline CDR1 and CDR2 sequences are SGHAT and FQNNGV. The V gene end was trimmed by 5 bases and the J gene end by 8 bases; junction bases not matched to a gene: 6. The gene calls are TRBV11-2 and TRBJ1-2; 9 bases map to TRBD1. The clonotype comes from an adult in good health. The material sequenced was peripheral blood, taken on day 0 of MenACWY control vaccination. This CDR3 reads CASSIDRGVGYTF. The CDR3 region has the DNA TGTGCCAGCAGCATCGACAGGGGGGTAGGCTACACCTTC.